This section outlines one T cell receptor (beta chain) sequence together with its context. Its antigen is currently unknown. TCRdb re-called the RT-PCR reads through MiXCR, storing one row per CDR3 protein. This table has approximately 3,000 distinct CDR3 sequences, around 87% appearing once. The data stem from a study of yellow fever vaccine responses in identical twins. Study-level findings and limits: Twins' vaccine T cell response reportedly seemed partly convergent, partly personalized.

V was cut by 0 bases and J by 0 bases, with 9 bases left in between. Germline V lookup: CDR1 SGHKS, CDR2 YYEKEE (reference sequence). The CDR3 sequence is 15 residues long. The V gene is TRBV5-5, the J gene TRBJ1-1; tentative D call: TRBD1 (6 bases). This receptor was taken from a woman under 30 who received the yellow fever vaccine. The sample consisted of T cells from blood (PBMCs), unsorted or a sorted subset (not recorded which), taken before or after yellow fever vaccination (not recorded which). The DNA for the CDR3 is TGTGCCAGCAGCTTGGGTTGGACAGTGAACACTGAAGCTTTCTTT. As protein: CASSLGWTVNTEAFF.